The TCR beta chain under discussion was sequenced for a study of beta chain features in type 1 diabetes listed by TCRdb under 2018. General notes on the study: Mean age, gender distribution, total cell number and subset yield were not different between patients and healthy donors. A total of roughly 98,000,000 sorted cells were examined across all samples, and a strong correlation was observed between cell number per subset and RNA yield. Regulatory and stem cell-like memory subsets were obtained from only 8 patients and roughly 8 healthy donors, while naive and central memory subsets were obtained from all 30 or so donors. The study compared the TCRB repertoires of sorted circulating CD4+ T cell subsets in recently diagnosed type 1 diabetes patients with those in matched healthy donors. The investigation overall reported the following: Shorter templates might be favored by PCR, yet because patient and control samples were amplified and corrected together, any such skew would affect both groups equally. At VDJ recombination sites, type 1 diabetes patients had fewer insertions and more deleted nucleotides, which implies abnormalities in thymic rearrangement. A moderate but significant shortening of TCRB CDR3 length was observed in type 1 diabetes patients in all four CD4+ subsets. Because cDNA was sequenced instead of genomic DNA, activated cells with high expression could be over-represented, although the groups did not differ in activation or CD3 levels. Naive, central memory and regulatory TCRB repertoires appeared to be more alike among patients than among healthy donors. Because the HLA sub-analyses included only small numbers of individuals, any influence of HLA type on TCRB rearrangement was left unresolved.

For this clone: Its antigen is not yet known. Base qualities are missing; no much larger clone stands one base away.

The entire isolated RNA was reverse transcribed using the High Capacity cDNA Reverse Transcription Kit, and thus expressed TCRB transcripts were sequenced. Naive, central memory and regulatory T cell samples underwent deep immunoSEQ sequencing, averaging roughly 3.3 million total reads per sample. Sorted cells were lysed in RLT buffer, and RNA was extracted using DNase-treated RNeasy Micro or Mini kits according to cell number. Each cell subset was processed separately to prevent cross-contamination, with patient and healthy donor samples processed together. TCRB sequences were amplified from cDNA with the immunoSEQ multiplex PCR, producing 87-bp fragments spanning the CDR3 region. Amplicons were sequenced on the Illumina HiSeq platform. On the study's bioinformatics: Synthetic template baselines were used to correct PCR bias computationally, reads within Hamming distance 2 were collapsed, and singletons that could not be merged were discarded. Reads were aligned to IMGT to assign V, D and J genes, CDR3 length, and insertions or deletions at six rearrangement sites. Within each subset, clonotype counts were normalized to sorted cell number, after which true diversity and Gini coefficients were computed with the tcR R package. The overlap coefficient, calculated on TCRB nucleotide sequences, was used to measure repertoire sharing. As a proxy for the pre-selection repertoire, out-of-frame TCRB sequences from naive cells were analyzed. What TCRdb holds here is the immuneACCESS table cut down to in-frame rearrangements. Part of the clones is not present; checked against another copy, under half of the missing clones reflect an unresolved V gene, and the others are unexplained. V, J and clone size derive from that table, while D and trimming were established from the DNA sequence. Recorded for this sample are around 250,000 clones; about 63% of them occurred a single time. The ten most abundant clones make up around 0.05% of the sample.

There are 14 amino acids in the CDR3, from cysteine to phenylalanine inclusive. Solely the CDR3 DNA is kept, with 42 bases framed from the first base. V and J are truncated by 3 bases and 8 bases respectively, leaving an intervening sequence of 11 bases. The germline V gene (reference sequence) gives CDR1 as LNHDA and CDR2 as SQIVND. From each donor, a single peripheral blood sample of about 100 mL on average was drawn into heparinised tubes. Using a panel that included CD45RO, CCR7, CD25, CD127, CD95 and CD27, naive, central memory, regulatory and stem cell-like memory CD4+ T cells were sorted on a BD FACSAria II. All sorted populations exceeded 98% purity. PBMCs were isolated immediately by Lymphoprep density gradient centrifugation and stained directly without culture. To minimize batch effects, samples were stained and sorted in pairs, one healthy donor with one patient per experiment.

The specimen was naive CD4+ T cells from blood. Interpreted using the paper, the cell subset or site label stands for: true naive CD4+ T cells. Recombination linked TRBV19 to TRBJ1-6; the D segment cannot be called with confidence. The TCR was taken from a man in his thirties or forties in good health. For the CDR3, the sequence is CASSIGTAYSPLHF. The sequenced DNA is TGTGCCAGTAGTATCGGAACAGCGTATTCACCCCTCCACTTT.